Listed below are T cell receptor beta chains from one sample, sequenced in a study of cytomegalovirus exposure and HLA in healthy donors. Profiling relied on immunoSEQ multiplex PCR, and the TCRdb table lists in-frame clones only, not all of them. The sample shows 150,000 to 200,000 clones, over 80% of them seen only once. Sequencing was carried out using PBMCs. The receptors were gathered from a middle-aged man in good health and CMV-seropositive. Both conserved end residues are part of each CDR3. Each record gives: CDR3 length, D gene, J gene, V gene, clone size, CDR3 protein, CDR3 DNA. D genes are given only for firm matches. The size entry is marked missing in some rows and otherwise reads once, few, many or a size class.

len: 15
d_gene: -
j_gene: TRBJ1-1
v_gene: TRBV2
abundance: -
CDR3aa: CASSDQGRGTTEAFF
CDR3nt: TGTGCCAGCAGTGACCAGGGGCGGGGGACCACTGAAGCTTTCTTT

len: 13
d_gene: -
j_gene: TRBJ2-2
v_gene: TRBV30
abundance: once
CDR3aa: CAWKRSTSGELFF
CDR3nt: TGTGCCTGGAAGCGGTCGACTAGCGGGGAGCTGTTTTTT

len: 12
d_gene: -
j_gene: TRBJ1-5
v_gene: TRBV6-5
abundance: few
CDR3aa: CASSYPPEPQHF
CDR3nt: TGTGCCAGCAGTTACCCCCCGGAGCCCCAGCATTTT

len: 13
d_gene: -
j_gene: TRBJ1-5
v_gene: TRBV7-9
abundance: once
CDR3aa: CASSSYSNQPQHF
CDR3nt: TGTGCCAGCAGCTCGTATAGCAATCAGCCCCAGCATTTT

len: 17
d_gene: -
j_gene: TRBJ2-4
v_gene: TRBV7-2
abundance: -
CDR3aa: CASSLRTGIMTRNIQYF
CDR3nt: TGTGCCAGCAGCTTACGCACCGGGATAATGACGCGGAACATTCAGTACTTC

len: 13
d_gene: -
j_gene: TRBJ2-7
v_gene: TRBV10-3
abundance: -
CDR3aa: CAIRPGVRDEQYF
CDR3nt: TGTGCCATCAGGCCAGGGGTACGGGACGAGCAGTACTTC

len: 16
d_gene: -
j_gene: TRBJ1-4
v_gene: TRBV4-3
abundance: -
CDR3aa: CASSQEGVGSGEKLFF
CDR3nt: TGCGCCAGCAGCCAAGAGGGTGTGGGAAGCGGTGAAAAACTGTTTTTT

len: 18
d_gene: -
j_gene: TRBJ1-5
v_gene: TRBV5-4
abundance: few
CDR3aa: CASSLRFLGEISNQPQHF
CDR3nt: TGTGCCAGCAGCTTAAGATTTTTAGGGGAAATAAGCAATCAGCCCCAGCATTTT

len: 14
d_gene: TRBD2
j_gene: TRBJ2-5
v_gene: TRBV2
abundance: -
CDR3aa: CASNPGRGQETQYF
CDR3nt: TGTGCCAGCAACCCTGGGAGGGGCCAAGAGACCCAGTACTTC

len: 16
d_gene: -
j_gene: TRBJ1-3
v_gene: TRBV5-1
abundance: -
CDR3aa: CASSLTGIRSGNTIYF
CDR3nt: TGCGCCAGCAGCCTAACCGGGATCCGCTCTGGAAACACCATATATTTT

len: 14
d_gene: TRBD1
j_gene: TRBJ1-5
v_gene: TRBV7-2
abundance: -
CDR3aa: CATKTGGKGQPQHF
CDR3nt: TGTGCCACGAAGACAGGGGGAAAGGGACAGCCCCAGCATTTT

len: 17
d_gene: -
j_gene: TRBJ2-5
v_gene: TRBV19
abundance: once
CDR3aa: CASSIGGSVEGQETQYF
CDR3nt: TGTGCCAGTAGTATAGGTGGCTCGGTGGAGGGACAAGAGACCCAGTACTTC

len: 14
d_gene: -
j_gene: TRBJ2-7
v_gene: TRBV11-3
abundance: few
CDR3aa: CASSLLGCSYEQYF
CDR3nt: TGTGCCAGCAGCCTCTTGGGCTGCTCCTACGAGCAGTACTTC

len: 15
d_gene: -
j_gene: TRBJ1-4
v_gene: TRBV12-5
abundance: -
CDR3aa: CASGLVTGMNEKLFF
CDR3nt: TGTGCTAGTGGTTTGGTGACCGGGATGAATGAAAAACTGTTTTTT

len: 14
d_gene: -
j_gene: TRBJ2-1
v_gene: TRBV29-1
abundance: -
CDR3aa: CSGASLKSYNEQFF
CDR3nt: TGCAGCGGCGCTTCCTTAAAGTCTTACAATGAGCAGTTCTTC

len: 16
d_gene: -
j_gene: TRBJ1-1
v_gene: TRBV5-4
abundance: -
CDR3aa: CASSWAGSVANTEAFF
CDR3nt: TGTGCCAGCAGCTGGGCTGGGTCAGTGGCGAACACTGAAGCTTTCTTT

len: 12
d_gene: -
j_gene: TRBJ1-2
v_gene: TRBV9
abundance: -
CDR3aa: CASSPGLYGYTF
CDR3nt: TGTGCCAGCAGCCCGGGACTCTATGGCTACACCTTC

len: 16
d_gene: -
j_gene: TRBJ1-2
v_gene: TRBV9
abundance: -
CDR3aa: CASSVEVWKGSGGYTF
CDR3nt: TGTGCCAGCAGCGTAGAAGTCTGGAAGGGGTCCGGTGGCTACACCTTC

len: 15
d_gene: TRBD2
j_gene: TRBJ2-1
v_gene: TRBV13
abundance: -
CDR3aa: CASSLGAGGQDEQFF
CDR3nt: TGTGCCAGCAGCCTAGGTGCGGGGGGCCAGGATGAGCAGTTCTTC

len: 14
d_gene: TRBD1
j_gene: TRBJ1-2
v_gene: TRBV5-1
abundance: -
CDR3aa: CASSPSGQLGGYTF
CDR3nt: TGCGCCAGCAGCCCATCGGGACAGCTCGGTGGCTACACCTTC

len: 15
d_gene: -
j_gene: TRBJ2-2
v_gene: TRBV5-1
abundance: -
CDR3aa: CASSSGARGTGELFF
CDR3nt: TGCGCCAGCAGCTCAGGGGCCCGGGGCACCGGGGAGCTGTTTTTT

len: 14
d_gene: -
j_gene: TRBJ2-5
v_gene: TRBV6-1
abundance: -
CDR3aa: CASSELGSQETQYF
CDR3nt: TGTGCCAGCAGTGAATTGGGGAGCCAAGAGACCCAGTACTTC

len: 15
d_gene: TRBD1
j_gene: TRBJ1-5
v_gene: TRBV28
abundance: -
CDR3aa: CASSLSWTGDQPQHF
CDR3nt: TGTGCCAGCAGTTTATCGTGGACAGGGGATCAGCCCCAGCATTTT

len: 14
d_gene: -
j_gene: TRBJ1-4
v_gene: TRBV2
abundance: -
CDR3aa: CASSGGTWNEKLFF
CDR3nt: TGTGCCAGCAGTGGGGGGACATGGAATGAAAAACTGTTTTTT

len: 13
d_gene: -
j_gene: TRBJ1-1
v_gene: TRBV28
abundance: -
CDR3aa: CASSSQGNTEAFF
CDR3nt: TGTGCCAGCAGTTCACAGGGGAACACTGAAGCTTTCTTT

len: 13
d_gene: -
j_gene: TRBJ1-5
v_gene: TRBV7-2
abundance: -
CDR3aa: CASSFRGNQPQHF
CDR3nt: TGTGCCAGCAGCTTCAGGGGTAATCAGCCCCAGCATTTT

len: 16
d_gene: TRBD1
j_gene: TRBJ1-1
v_gene: TRBV7-2
abundance: -
CDR3aa: CASSLRLVPTGTEAFF
CDR3nt: TGTGCCAGCAGCTTACGCCTAGTACCGACAGGGACAGAAGCTTTCTTT

len: 14
d_gene: TRBD2
j_gene: TRBJ2-7
v_gene: TRBV27
abundance: -
CDR3aa: CASSRLAGLYEQYF
CDR3nt: TGTGCCAGCAGTCGTCTAGCGGGCCTCTACGAGCAGTACTTC

len: 16
d_gene: TRBD1
j_gene: TRBJ1-6
v_gene: TRBV19
abundance: -
CDR3aa: CASSTWDRSVNSPLHF
CDR3nt: TGTGCCAGTAGTACATGGGACAGATCAGTTAATTCACCCCTCCACTTT

len: 15
d_gene: TRBD1
j_gene: TRBJ1-2
v_gene: TRBV7-8
abundance: -
CDR3aa: CASSARGQGGGGYTF
CDR3nt: TGTGCCAGCAGCGCTCGGGGACAGGGAGGAGGAGGCTACACCTTC

len: 16
d_gene: TRBD1
j_gene: TRBJ1-2
v_gene: TRBV4-2
abundance: -
CDR3aa: CASSQGTGANDYGYTF
CDR3nt: TGTGCCAGCAGCCAAGGAACAGGGGCCAATGACTATGGCTACACCTTC

len: 12
d_gene: -
j_gene: TRBJ2-7
v_gene: TRBV27
abundance: -
CDR3aa: CASRGHSYEQYF
CDR3nt: TGTGCCAGCAGGGGACACTCCTACGAGCAGTACTTC

len: 14
d_gene: TRBD1
j_gene: TRBJ2-5
v_gene: TRBV9
abundance: -
CDR3aa: CASSLGTAQETQYF
CDR3nt: TGTGCCAGCTCGCTTGGGACAGCGCAAGAGACCCAGTACTTC

len: 14
d_gene: TRBD1
j_gene: TRBJ2-1
v_gene: TRBV6-1
abundance: few
CDR3aa: CASRGTEPYNEQFF
CDR3nt: TGTGCCAGCCGTGGGACAGAGCCCTACAATGAGCAGTTCTTC

len: 15
d_gene: -
j_gene: TRBJ2-3
v_gene: TRBV6-1
abundance: -
CDR3aa: CASSERRSNTDTQYF
CDR3nt: TGTGCCAGCAGTGAAAGGAGGTCTAACACAGATACGCAGTATTTT

len: 14
d_gene: TRBD1
j_gene: TRBJ2-7
v_gene: TRBV7-8
abundance: -
CDR3aa: CASSPGGTSYEQYF
CDR3nt: TGTGCCAGCAGCCCAGGGGGTACCTCCTACGAGCAGTACTTC

len: 19
d_gene: TRBD1
j_gene: TRBJ1-1
v_gene: TRBV4-1
abundance: -
CDR3aa: CASSRVGTGDVFVNTEAFF
CDR3nt: TGCGCCAGCAGCCGAGTCGGGACAGGCGACGTTTTTGTGAACACTGAAGCTTTCTTT

len: 15
d_gene: TRBD1
j_gene: TRBJ1-2
v_gene: TRBV2
abundance: -
CDR3aa: CASSVGQGPNYGYTF
CDR3nt: TGTGCCAGCAGCGTTGGACAGGGACCTAACTATGGCTACACCTTC

len: 15
d_gene: TRBD1
j_gene: TRBJ1-3
v_gene: TRBV6-5
abundance: -
CDR3aa: CASSYMTGGGNTIYF
CDR3nt: TGTGCCAGCAGTTATATGACAGGGGGAGGAAACACCATATATTTT

len: 17
d_gene: TRBD1
j_gene: TRBJ1-3
v_gene: TRBV5-5
abundance: -
CDR3aa: CASISSGQGDSGNTIYF
CDR3nt: TGTGCCAGCATATCATCCGGACAGGGTGATTCTGGAAACACCATATATTTT

len: 11
d_gene: -
j_gene: TRBJ2-7
v_gene: TRBV20-1
abundance: -
CDR3aa: CSASRLDEQYF
CDR3nt: TGCAGTGCTAGTCGGCTAGACGAGCAGTACTTC